The 13 T cell receptor beta chains reported below all come from one sample, sequenced in a study of T-cell memory formation after mild COVID-19 (dated by TCRdb to about 2021). Preparation of the library involved 5' RACE. The sequencer listed for this sample is Illumina NovaSeq 6000. The raw public data were reprocessed by TCRdb itself: fastp quality trimming at Q25, MiXCR clonotype calling, in-frame beta chains only. Entries that share a CDR3 protein sequence are merged under the most common genes and DNA. A total of tens of thousands of distinct CDR3 sequences appear in this sample, around 15% of them only once. The top ten clonotypes cover 39% of the sample. Sequencing input: PBMCs or a T cell subset sorted from them (not recorded which). The receptors were sampled from a man younger than 35 who had mild COVID-19 (a few samples of this study predate the infection). The sample titles of this study are shuffled in the database, so cell type and time point are left out; the donor was told from shared clones.

Only a few counts were recorded for this clonotype. The chain joins TRBV6-6 to TRBJ2-2; 7 bases align to TRBD2. The CDR3 sequence is 15 residues long. The ends lost 8 bases at V and 0 bases at J; junction bases unmatched: 6. CDR1 and CDR2 (germline): MNHNY, SVGAGI (reference sequence). CDR3 in DNA: TGTGCCAGCGGGGGGGGAGGGGCGAACACCGGGGAGCTGTTTTTT. Translation: CASGGGGANTGELFF.

V usage is TRBV14 and J usage is TRBJ1-1, with a tentative D call TRBD1 (5 bases). The CDR3 has 14 residues. V lost 4 bases, J lost 4 bases, and 13 bases lay in between. The germline CDR1 and CDR2 sequences are SGHDN and FVKESK. In nucleotides, the CDR3 is TGTGCCAGCAGCCCAAACAGGAGAAGCACTGAAGCTTTCTTT. Its protein is CASSPNRRSTEAFF.

Written as DNA, the CDR3 is TGTGCCAGCAGTTTTCCTCCGACACGTTTTCACTATGGCTACACCTTC. Translating gives CASSFPPTRFHYGYTF. The rearrangement uses TRBV6-2 or TRBV6-3 and TRBJ1-2; D is ambiguous. This CDR3 contains 16 residues. Looked up from germline, CDR1 is MNHEY and CDR2 is SVGEGT. Trimming stripped 4 bases from V and 3 bases from J, with 18 bases between.

This clonotype came up a few times. The chain links TRBV5-6 to TRBJ2-3; TRBD1 matches 7 bases. Trimming took 2 bases from V and 0 from J; bases not matched to a gene: 9. CDR3 length: 17 amino acids. CDR1 and CDR2 from the germline V gene are SGHDT and YYEEEE. The CDR3 region is CASSFSNRGSSTDTQYF. The CDR3 coding sequence is TGTGCCAGCAGCTTTTCGAACAGGGGATCTAGCACAGATACGCAGTATTTT.

This clonotype has only a few counts. The chain employs TRBV7-9 and TRBJ1-2; no definite D call. Trimming left V 1 base short and J 6 bases short, with 6 bases between. The CDR3 is 12 residues long. Germline CDR1 and CDR2: SEHNR and FQNEAQ (reference sequence). The CDR3 nucleotides are TGTGCCAGCAGCTTAGGAGGAGATGGCTACACCTTC. This encodes CASSLGGDGYTF.

This clonotype was picked up a small number of times. The chain couples TRBV20-1 to TRBJ1-2; no clear D gene. Germline V CDR1 and CDR2: DFQATT, SNEGSKA (reference sequence). V was clipped by 5 bases and J by 4 bases, with 17 bases between them. This CDR3 is built from 14 residues. CDR3 region: CSAPKGRWVYGYTF. The DNA for the CDR3 is TGCAGTGCTCCCAAAGGGAGGTGGGTCTATGGCTACACCTTC.

This clonotype was counted only a few times. V usage is TRBV12-3 or TRBV12-4 and J usage is TRBJ2-2; TRBD2 is a possible D gene (6 bases). The germline V and J ends were trimmed by 8 bases and 9 bases, with 16 bases remaining between them. The CDR3 totals 13 residues. The CDR3 here is CASGPRGGRELFF. In DNA form, the CDR3 reads TGTGCCAGCGGGCCCCGGGGAGGCAGGGAGCTGTTTTTT.

This clonotype has just a few counts. V and J are TRBV6-5 and TRBJ1-1, with a tentative D call TRBD1 (6 bases). Looked up from germline, CDR1 is MNHEY and CDR2 is SVGAGI. Trimming cost V 8 bases and J 0 bases, with 13 bases left between them. The CDR3 spans 14 residues. CDR3 sequence (DNA): TGTGCCAGCGGAAAACAGGGCATGAACACTGAAGCTTTCTTT. This translates into CASGKQGMNTEAFF.

This clonotype was observed a few times. The rearrangement joins TRBV10-3 to TRBJ2-2; weak D call: TRBD1 (6 bases). Per germline, CDR1 ENHRY and CDR2 SYGVKD. The ends were cut back, 7 bases at V and 6 bases at J, with 9 bases in the middle. CDR3 length: 12 residues. DNA of the CDR3: TGTGCCATCACAGGACAGTCCGGGGAGCTGTTTTTT. Its protein product is CAITGQSGELFF.

The CDR3 sequence: CASSQRGVANNEQFF. The CDR3 DNA sequence: TGCGCCAGCAGCCAGAGGGGGGTTGCGAACAATGAGCAGTTCTTC. The rearrangement joins TRBV5-1 to TRBJ2-1; TRBD1 or TRBD2 may be the D gene (6 bases each). Per germline, CDR1 SGHRS and CDR2 YFSETQ. Trimming took off 4 bases at V and 5 bases at J, with 16 bases between the two ends. This CDR3 has 15 amino acids.

V and J are TRBV6-6 and TRBJ2-1; D uncertain. This CDR3 has 12 residues. V was cut by 6 bases and J by 7 bases, with 10 bases left in between. In germline, CDR1 is MNHNY, CDR2 SVGAGI (reference sequence). The CDR3 reads CASSLVENEQFF. In DNA, the CDR3 is TGTGCCAGCAGCCTAGTTGAGAATGAGCAGTTCTTC.

This clonotype has only a few counts. J is TRBJ2-1 and V is TRBV5-1, with TRBD2 matching 8 bases. Unmatched junction bases numbered 6, after V lost 4 bases and J lost 9 bases. This CDR3 comprises 13 residues. The germline V gene has CDR1 SGHRS and CDR2 YFSETQ. The CDR3 DNA is TGCGCCAGCAGCCCCGGGGGGGCCGCTGAGCAGTTCTTC. Its protein product is CASSPGGAAEQFF.

The gene calls are TRBV6-5 and TRBJ2-7; the D is unclear. The CDR3 spans 13 residues. CDR1 is MNHEY, CDR2 SVGAGI, per germline. Trimming pared 0 bases from V and 4 bases from J, leaving 7 bases between. DNA of the CDR3: TGTGCCAGCAGTTACTCGAGAGGTTACGAGCAGTACTTC. Its translation: CASSYSRGYEQYF.